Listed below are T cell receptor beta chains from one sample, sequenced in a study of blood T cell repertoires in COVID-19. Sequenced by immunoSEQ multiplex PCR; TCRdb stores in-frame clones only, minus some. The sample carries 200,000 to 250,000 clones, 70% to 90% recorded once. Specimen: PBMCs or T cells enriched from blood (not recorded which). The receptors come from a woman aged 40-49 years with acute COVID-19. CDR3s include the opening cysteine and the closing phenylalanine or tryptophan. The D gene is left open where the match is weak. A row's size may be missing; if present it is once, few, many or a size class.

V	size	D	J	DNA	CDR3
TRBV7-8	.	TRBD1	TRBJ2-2	TGTGCCAGCAGCTTAAGAGACCCAGGGGGCGGACGAGCCGGGGAGCTGTTTTTT	CASSLRDPGGGRAGELFF
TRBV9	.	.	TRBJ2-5	TGTGCCAGCAGCGTAGCAGTCATCCAGGGAGAGACCCAGTACTTC	CASSVAVIQGETQYF
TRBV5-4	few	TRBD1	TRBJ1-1	TGTGCCAGCAGCCCCAGCCCCCTTAACAGGGGAGAGGTGGCTTTCTTT	CASSPSPLNRGEVAFF
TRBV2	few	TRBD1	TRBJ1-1	TGTGCCAGCCAGACAGGGGGCGCGGGATTGGACACTGAAGCTTTCTTT	CASQTGGAGLDTEAFF
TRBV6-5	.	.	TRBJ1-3	TGTGCCAGCAGTTACGGGACTACCTCTGGAAACACCATATATTTT	CASSYGTTSGNTIYF
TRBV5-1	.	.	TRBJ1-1	TGCGCCAGCAGCGAGAACCCGGGAATCACTGAAGCTTTCTTT	CASSENPGITEAFF
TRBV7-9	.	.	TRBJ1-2	TGTGCCAGCAGCTCCCACAGGGATACTAACTATGGCTACACCTTC	CASSSHRDTNYGYTF
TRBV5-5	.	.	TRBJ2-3	TGTGCCAGCAGCCCGGAGGGAGGTGGGCTAGGAGATACGCAGTATTTT	CASSPEGGGLGDTQYF
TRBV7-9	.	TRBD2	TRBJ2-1	TGTGCCAGCAGGACTAGCGGGGGGCAACCCGCCCCCAATGAGCAGTTCTTC	CASRTSGGQPAPNEQFF
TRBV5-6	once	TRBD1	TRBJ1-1	TGTGCCAGCAGCTCGCCCACAGCAGGGGGAGTTAGGGAAGCTTTCTTT	CASSSPTAGGVREAFF
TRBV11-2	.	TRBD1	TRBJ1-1	TGTGCCAGCAGCTTCGGCAGGGGGCGGTGGGACACTGAAGCTTTCTTT	CASSFGRGRWDTEAFF
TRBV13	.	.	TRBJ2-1	TGTGCCAGCAGCTCACAGGGTTACAATGAGCAGTTCTTC	CASSSQGYNEQFF
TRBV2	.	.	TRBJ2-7	TGTGCCAGCAAACAAAGGGGGTCGTTCTACGAGCAGTACTTC	CASKQRGSFYEQYF
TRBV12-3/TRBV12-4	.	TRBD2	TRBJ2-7	TGTGCCAGCACCTTGGGGCGGGGGATCGAGCAGTACTTC	CASTLGRGIEQYF
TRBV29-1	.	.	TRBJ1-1	TGCAGCGTTGAGTTCGCGGTTGATAGTACTGAAGCTTTCTTT	CSVEFAVDSTEAFF
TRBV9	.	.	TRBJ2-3	TGTGCCAGCAGCGGGGGGCTAGCGGTGACAGATACGCAGTATTTT	CASSGGLAVTDTQYF
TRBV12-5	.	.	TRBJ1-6	TGTGCTAGTGGTTTGGTAATGGCAGGATTTTCACCCCTCCACTTT	CASGLVMAGFSPLHF
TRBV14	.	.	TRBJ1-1	TGTGCCAGCAGCCAAATTACGAGAGGGGGTCGAACTGAAGCTTTCTTT	CASSQITRGGRTEAFF
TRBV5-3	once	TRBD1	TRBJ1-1	TGTGCCAGAAGCTTGTTGAGGTTGGGGGACAGGGGAAGTAGGAACACTGAAGCTTTCTTT	CARSLLRLGDRGSRNTEAFF
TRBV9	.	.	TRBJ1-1	TGTGCCAGCAGCGTAGTAGCTGAGAACACTGAAGCTTTCTTT	CASSVVAENTEAFF
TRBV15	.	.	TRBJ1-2	TGTGCCACCAGCAGAGATGCGAGCTATGGCTACACCTTC	CATSRDASYGYTF
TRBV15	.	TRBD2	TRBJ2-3	TGTGCCACCAGCCGAGGAGCGGGGGCGCCCGATTTAGTCGAGTATTTT	CATSRGAGAPDLVEYF
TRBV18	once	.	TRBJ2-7	TGTGCCAGCTCACCAAACAGGGACTACGAGCAGTACTTC	CASSPNRDYEQYF
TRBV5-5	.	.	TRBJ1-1	TGTGCCAGCAGCCTGCGGGAGGCATACACTGAAGCTTTCTTT	CASSLREAYTEAFF
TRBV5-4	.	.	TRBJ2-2	TGTGCCAGCAGTATTAGGAGCGCCGGGGAGCTGTTTTTT	CASSIRSAGELFF
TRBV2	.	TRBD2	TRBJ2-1	TGTGCCAGCAGTGATCCACCGCTAGCGGGGGCCCACAATGAGCAGTTCTTC	CASSDPPLAGAHNEQFF
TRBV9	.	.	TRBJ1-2	TGTGCCAGCAGCGTAGCACAACGGGGGGCTGACGGTGGCTACACCTTC	CASSVAQRGADGGYTF
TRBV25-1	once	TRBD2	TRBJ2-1	TGTGCCAGCAGTGAATTGGCCAGCGGGGGCAGCTCCTACAATGAGCAGTTCTTC	CASSELASGGSSYNEQFF
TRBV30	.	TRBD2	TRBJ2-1	TGTGCCTGGAGTCGACTAGCGGGGGGGCAAAGTGAGTTCTTC	CAWSRLAGGQSEFF
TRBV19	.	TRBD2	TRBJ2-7	TGTGCCAGTAGTATGGCCAGCGGGAGCTCCTACGAGCAGTACTTC	CASSMASGSSYEQYF
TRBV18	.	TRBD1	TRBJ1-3	TGTGCCAGCTCACCACCGAAGGGGACAGTGGGAAACACCATATATTTT	CASSPPKGTVGNTIYF
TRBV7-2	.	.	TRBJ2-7	TGTGCCAGCAGCCCCTATTTGAGTAAAGAGAAGTACTTC	CASSPYLSKEKYF
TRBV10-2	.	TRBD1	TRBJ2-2	TGCGCCAGTCGACAGGGGCACGACACCGGGGAGCTGTTTTTT	CASRQGHDTGELFF
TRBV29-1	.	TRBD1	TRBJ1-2	TGCAGCGTTGCTGGGACAGGGCTAGGCTATGGCTACACCTTC	CSVAGTGLGYGYTF
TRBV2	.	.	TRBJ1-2	TGTGCCAGCAGGCCGGACAGCTATGGCTACACCTTC	CASRPDSYGYTF
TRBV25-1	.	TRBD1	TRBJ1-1	TGTGCCAGCAGTGGCTCCGGGACAGAGGGGGCTGAAGCTTTCTTT	CASSGSGTEGAEAFF
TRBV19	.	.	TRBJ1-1	TGTGCCAGTAGTCCTCCGGGGAACACTGAAGCTTTCTTT	CASSPPGNTEAFF
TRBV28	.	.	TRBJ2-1	TGTGCCAGCAGCTATAGACAGCCTCCCTACAATGAGCAGTTCTTC	CASSYRQPPYNEQFF
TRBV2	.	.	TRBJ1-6	TGTGCCAGCAGTGCCCCAGCGCTGCGGGATAATTCACCCCTCCACTTT	CASSAPALRDNSPLHF
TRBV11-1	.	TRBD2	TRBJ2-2	TGTGCCAGCAGCAGAGGACTAGCGGGGGCCACCGGGGAGCTGTTTTTT	CASSRGLAGATGELFF
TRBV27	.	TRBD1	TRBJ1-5	TGTGCCAGCGGAGAGGGGGCCTGGCAGCCCCAGCATTTT	CASGEGAWQPQHF
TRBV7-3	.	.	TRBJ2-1	TGTGCCAGCAGCTTAAGTTTATACAATGAGCAGTTCTTC	CASSLSLYNEQFF
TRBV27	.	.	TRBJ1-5	TGTGCCAGCGCCTCCGGGAGGAGCAATCAGCCCCAGCATTTT	CASASGRSNQPQHF
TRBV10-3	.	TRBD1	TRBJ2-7	TGTGCCATCAAGGGGACAGGGAAGTTAGACGAGCAGTACTTC	CAIKGTGKLDEQYF
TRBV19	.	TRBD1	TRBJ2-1	TGTGCCTGCAACAGGGGTGGAGGTGTAAATGAGCAGTTCTTC	CACNRGGGVNEQFF
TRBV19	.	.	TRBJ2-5	TGTGCCAGTAGTAGTAATGTCCAAGAGACCCAGTACTTC	CASSSNVQETQYF
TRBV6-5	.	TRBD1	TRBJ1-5	TGTGCCAGCAGCCGGGACAGAGTAAATCAGCCCCAGCATTTT	CASSRDRVNQPQHF
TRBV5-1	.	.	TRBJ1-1	TGCGCCAGCAGCTTGCAGGGAAGGAACACTGAAGCTTTCTTT	CASSLQGRNTEAFF
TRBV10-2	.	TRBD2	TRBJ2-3	TGCGCCAGCAGCCTAAATAGCGGGGACCTGATAGATACGCAGTATTTT	CASSLNSGDLIDTQYF
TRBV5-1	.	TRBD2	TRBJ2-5	TGCGCCAGCAGCTTGCAGATCGGGACTAGCGGGGGGGAGACCCAGTACTTC	CASSLQIGTSGGETQYF
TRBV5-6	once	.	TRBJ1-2	TGTGCCAGCAGCTTGGCGCCGGGTGGAGCTAACTATGGCTACACCTTC	CASSLAPGGANYGYTF
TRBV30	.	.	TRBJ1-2	TGTGCCTGGAGTGTAAACGGTCGGGGGGATGGCTACACCTTC	CAWSVNGRGDGYTF
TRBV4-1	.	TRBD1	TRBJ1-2	TGCGCCAGCAGCCAGCCCCGGACAGGGGGTAGATATGGCTACACCTTC	CASSQPRTGGRYGYTF
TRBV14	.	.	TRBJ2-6	TGTGCCAGCAGCCAACTGAAGGGAGTCCTTGGGGCCAACGTCCTGACTTTC	CASSQLKGVLGANVLTF